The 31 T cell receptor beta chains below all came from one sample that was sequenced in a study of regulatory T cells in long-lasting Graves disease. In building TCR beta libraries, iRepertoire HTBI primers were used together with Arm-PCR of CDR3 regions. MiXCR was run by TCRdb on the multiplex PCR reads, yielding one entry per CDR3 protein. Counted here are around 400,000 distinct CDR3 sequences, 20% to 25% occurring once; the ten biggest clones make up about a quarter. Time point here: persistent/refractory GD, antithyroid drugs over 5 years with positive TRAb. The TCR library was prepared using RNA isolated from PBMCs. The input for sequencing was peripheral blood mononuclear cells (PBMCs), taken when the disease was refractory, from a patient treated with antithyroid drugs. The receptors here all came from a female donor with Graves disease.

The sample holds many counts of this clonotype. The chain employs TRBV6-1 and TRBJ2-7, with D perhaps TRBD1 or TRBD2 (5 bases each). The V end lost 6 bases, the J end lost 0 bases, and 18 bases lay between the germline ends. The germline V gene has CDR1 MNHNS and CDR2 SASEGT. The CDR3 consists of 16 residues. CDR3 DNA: TGTGCCAGCAGGAGACTCGGGACGGCGAGCTCCTACGAGCAGTACTTC. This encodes CASRRLGTASSYEQYF.

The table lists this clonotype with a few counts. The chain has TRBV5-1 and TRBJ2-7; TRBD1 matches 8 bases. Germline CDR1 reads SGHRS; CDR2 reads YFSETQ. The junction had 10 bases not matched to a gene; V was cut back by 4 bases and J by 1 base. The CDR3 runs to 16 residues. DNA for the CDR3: TGCGCCAGCAGCGCGATGCCGGGACAGGCGTCCTACGAGCAGTACTTC. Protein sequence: CASSAMPGQASYEQYF.

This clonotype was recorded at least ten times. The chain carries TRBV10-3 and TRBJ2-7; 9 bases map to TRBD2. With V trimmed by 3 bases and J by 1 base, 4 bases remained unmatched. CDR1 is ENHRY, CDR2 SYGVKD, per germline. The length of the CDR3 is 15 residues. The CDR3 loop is CAISELSGSSYEQYF. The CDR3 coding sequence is TGTGCCATCAGTGAACTTAGCGGGAGTTCCTACGAGCAGTACTTC.

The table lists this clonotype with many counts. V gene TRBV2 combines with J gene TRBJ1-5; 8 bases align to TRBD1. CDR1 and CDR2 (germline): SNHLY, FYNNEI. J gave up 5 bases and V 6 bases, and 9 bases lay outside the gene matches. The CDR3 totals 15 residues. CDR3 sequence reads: CASRADRGTDQPQHF. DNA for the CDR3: TGTGCCAGCAGGGCCGACAGGGGAACGGATCAGCCCCAGCATTTT.

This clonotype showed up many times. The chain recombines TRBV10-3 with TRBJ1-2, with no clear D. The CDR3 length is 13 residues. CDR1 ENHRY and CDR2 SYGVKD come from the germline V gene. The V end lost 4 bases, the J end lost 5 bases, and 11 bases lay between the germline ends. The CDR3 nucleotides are TGTGCCATCAGTGCTCAGGAGCTGTATGGCTACACCTTC. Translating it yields CAISAQELYGYTF.

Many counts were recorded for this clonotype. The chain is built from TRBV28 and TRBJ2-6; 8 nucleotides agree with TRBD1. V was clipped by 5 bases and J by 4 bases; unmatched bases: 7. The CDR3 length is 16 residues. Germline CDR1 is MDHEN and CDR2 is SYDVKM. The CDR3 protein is CASSIQGAGGANVLTF. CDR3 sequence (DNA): TGTGCCAGCAGTATCCAGGGGGCAGGGGGGGCCAACGTCCTGACTTTC.

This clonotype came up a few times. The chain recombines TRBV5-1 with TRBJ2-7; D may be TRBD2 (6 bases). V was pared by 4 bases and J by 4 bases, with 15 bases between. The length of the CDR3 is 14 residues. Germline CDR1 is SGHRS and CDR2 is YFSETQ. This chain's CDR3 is CASSLELGGYEQYF. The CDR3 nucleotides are TGCGCCAGCAGCCTGGAGTTGGGGGGATACGAGCAGTACTTC.

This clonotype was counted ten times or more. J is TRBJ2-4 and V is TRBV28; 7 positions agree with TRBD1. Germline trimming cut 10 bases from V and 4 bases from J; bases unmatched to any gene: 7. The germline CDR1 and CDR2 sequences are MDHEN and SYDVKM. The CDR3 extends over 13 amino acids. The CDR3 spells CATNRGNKNIQYF. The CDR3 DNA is TGTGCCACCAACAGGGGCAATAAAAACATTCAGTACTTC.

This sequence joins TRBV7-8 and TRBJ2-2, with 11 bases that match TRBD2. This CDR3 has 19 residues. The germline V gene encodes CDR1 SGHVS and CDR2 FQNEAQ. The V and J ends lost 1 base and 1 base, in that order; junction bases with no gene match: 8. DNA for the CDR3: TGTGCCAGCAGCTTAGTGGTAGCGGGAGGGCGGCTGAACACCGGGGAGCTGTTTTTT. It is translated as CASSLVVAGGRLNTGELFF.

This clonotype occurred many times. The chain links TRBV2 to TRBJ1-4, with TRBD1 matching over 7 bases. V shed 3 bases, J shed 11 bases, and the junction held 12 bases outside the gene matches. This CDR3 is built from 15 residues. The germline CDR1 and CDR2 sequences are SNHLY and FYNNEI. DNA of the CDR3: TGTGCCAGCAGTGACGAGGCAGGGGGTTGGCCCAAACTGTTTTTT. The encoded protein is CASSDEAGGWPKLFF.

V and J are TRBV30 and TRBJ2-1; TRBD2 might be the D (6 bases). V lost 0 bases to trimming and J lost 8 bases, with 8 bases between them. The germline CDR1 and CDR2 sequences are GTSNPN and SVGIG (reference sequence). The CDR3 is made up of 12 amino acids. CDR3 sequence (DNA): TGTGCCTGGAGTGTACGGGGGTATGAGCAGTTCTTC. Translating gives CAWSVRGYEQFF.

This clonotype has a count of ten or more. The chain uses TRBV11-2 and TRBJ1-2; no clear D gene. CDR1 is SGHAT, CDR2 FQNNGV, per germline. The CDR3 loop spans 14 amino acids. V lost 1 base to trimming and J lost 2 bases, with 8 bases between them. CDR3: CASSLGPANYGYTF. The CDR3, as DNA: TGTGCCAGCAGCTTAGGGCCAGCCAACTATGGCTACACCTTC.

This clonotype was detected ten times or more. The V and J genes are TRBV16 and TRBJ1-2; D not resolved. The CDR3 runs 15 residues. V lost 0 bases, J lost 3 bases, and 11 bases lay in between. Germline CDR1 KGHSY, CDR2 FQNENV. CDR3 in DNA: TGTGCCAGCAGCCAATCGGACTTAGAAGACTATGGCTACACCTTC. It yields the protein CASSQSDLEDYGYTF.

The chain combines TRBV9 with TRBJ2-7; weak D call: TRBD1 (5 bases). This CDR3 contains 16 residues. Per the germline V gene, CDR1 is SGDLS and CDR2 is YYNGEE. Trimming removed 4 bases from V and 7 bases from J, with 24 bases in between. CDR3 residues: CASSPHTISSQGEQYF. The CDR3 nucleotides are TGTGCCAGCAGCCCCCACACGATCTCATCCCAGGGAGAGCAGTACTTC.

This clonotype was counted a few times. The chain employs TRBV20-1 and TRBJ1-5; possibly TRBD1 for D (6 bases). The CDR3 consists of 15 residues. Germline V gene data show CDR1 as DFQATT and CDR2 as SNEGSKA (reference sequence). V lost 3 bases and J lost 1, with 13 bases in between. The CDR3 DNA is TGCAGTGCTAGTGGGGGGGCCAGGAGCAATCAGCCCCAGCATTTT. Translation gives CSASGGARSNQPQHF.

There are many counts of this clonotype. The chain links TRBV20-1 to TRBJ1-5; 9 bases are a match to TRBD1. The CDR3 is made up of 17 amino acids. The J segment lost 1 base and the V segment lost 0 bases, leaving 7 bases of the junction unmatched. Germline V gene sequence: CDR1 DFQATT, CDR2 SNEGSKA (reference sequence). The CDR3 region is CSARDSGTGRSNQPQHF. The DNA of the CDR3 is TGCAGTGCTAGAGATTCGGGGACAGGGAGGAGCAATCAGCCCCAGCATTTT.

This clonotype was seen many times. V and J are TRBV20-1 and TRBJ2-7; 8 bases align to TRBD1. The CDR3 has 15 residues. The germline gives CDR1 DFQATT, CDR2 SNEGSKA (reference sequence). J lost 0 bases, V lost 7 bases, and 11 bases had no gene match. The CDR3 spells CSVLLPGQASYEQYF. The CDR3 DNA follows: TGCAGTGTCCTCTTACCGGGACAGGCCTCCTACGAGCAGTACTTC.

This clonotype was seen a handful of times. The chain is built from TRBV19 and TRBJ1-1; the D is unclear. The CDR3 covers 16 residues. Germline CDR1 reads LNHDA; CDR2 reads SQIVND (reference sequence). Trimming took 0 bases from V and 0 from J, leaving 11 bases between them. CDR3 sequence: CASSIEGPPMNTEAFF. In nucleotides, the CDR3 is TGTGCCAGTAGTATAGAAGGGCCGCCGATGAACACTGAAGCTTTCTTT.

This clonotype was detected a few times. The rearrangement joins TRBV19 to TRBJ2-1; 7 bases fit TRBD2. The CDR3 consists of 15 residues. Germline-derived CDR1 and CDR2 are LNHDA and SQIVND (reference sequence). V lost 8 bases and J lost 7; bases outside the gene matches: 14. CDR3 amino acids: CASRYQAGALNEQFF. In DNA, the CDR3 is TGTGCCAGTCGATATCAGGCGGGAGCTTTGAATGAGCAGTTCTTC.

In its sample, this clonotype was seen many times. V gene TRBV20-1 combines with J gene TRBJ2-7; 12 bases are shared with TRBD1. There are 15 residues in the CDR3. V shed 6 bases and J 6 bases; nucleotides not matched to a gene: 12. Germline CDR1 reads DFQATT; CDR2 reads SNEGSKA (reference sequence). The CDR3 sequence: CSAIRGDRGRSEQYF. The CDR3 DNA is TGCAGTGCGATTCGTGGGGACAGGGGGCGCAGCGAGCAGTACTTC.

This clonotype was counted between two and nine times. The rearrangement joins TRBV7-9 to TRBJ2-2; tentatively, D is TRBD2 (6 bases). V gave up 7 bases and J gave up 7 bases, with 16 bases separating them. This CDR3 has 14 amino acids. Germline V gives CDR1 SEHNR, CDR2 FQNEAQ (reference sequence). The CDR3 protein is CASTTPRGNGELFF. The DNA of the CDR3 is TGTGCCAGCACCACCCCTCGGGGGAACGGGGAGCTGTTTTTT.

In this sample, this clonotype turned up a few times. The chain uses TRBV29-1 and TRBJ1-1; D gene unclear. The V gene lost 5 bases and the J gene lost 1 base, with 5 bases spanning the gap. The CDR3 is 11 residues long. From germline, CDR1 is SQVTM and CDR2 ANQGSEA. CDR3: CSVQSNTEAFF. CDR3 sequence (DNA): TGCAGCGTTCAATCGAACACTGAAGCTTTCTTT.

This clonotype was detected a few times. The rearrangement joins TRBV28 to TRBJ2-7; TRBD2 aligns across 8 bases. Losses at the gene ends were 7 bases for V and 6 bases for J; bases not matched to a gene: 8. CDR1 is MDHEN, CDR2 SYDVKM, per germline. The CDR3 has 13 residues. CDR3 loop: CASTFSGKSEQYF. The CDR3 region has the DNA TGTGCCAGCACTTTTAGCGGGAAGTCCGAGCAGTACTTC.

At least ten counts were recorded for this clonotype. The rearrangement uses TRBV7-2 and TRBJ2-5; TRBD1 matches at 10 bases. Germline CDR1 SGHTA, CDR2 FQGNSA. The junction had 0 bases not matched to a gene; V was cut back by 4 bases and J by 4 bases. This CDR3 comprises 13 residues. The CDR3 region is CASSWDRGETQYF. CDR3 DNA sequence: TGTGCCAGCAGCTGGGACAGGGGAGAGACCCAGTACTTC. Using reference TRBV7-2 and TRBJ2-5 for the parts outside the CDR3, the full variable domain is GAGVSQSPSNKVTEKGKDVELRCDPISGHTALYWYRQSLGQGLEFLIYFQGNSAPDKSGLPSDRFSAERTGGSVSTLTIQRTQQEDSAVYLCASSWDRGETQYFGPGTRLLVL.

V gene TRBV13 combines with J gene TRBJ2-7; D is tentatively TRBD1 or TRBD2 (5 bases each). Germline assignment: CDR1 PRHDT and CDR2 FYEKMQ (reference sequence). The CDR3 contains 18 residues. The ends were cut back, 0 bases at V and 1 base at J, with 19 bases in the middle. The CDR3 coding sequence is TGTGCCAGCAGCTTAGGCCCCGGTGGGGGTGAGGTGTCCTACGAGCAGTACTTC. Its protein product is CASSLGPGGGEVSYEQYF.

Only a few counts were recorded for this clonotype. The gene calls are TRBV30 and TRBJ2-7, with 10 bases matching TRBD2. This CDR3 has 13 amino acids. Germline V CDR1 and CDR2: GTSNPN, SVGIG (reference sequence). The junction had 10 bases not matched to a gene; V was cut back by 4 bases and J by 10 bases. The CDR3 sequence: CAWIPRLAGDQYF. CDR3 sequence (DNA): TGTGCCTGGATCCCCCGACTAGCGGGTGATCAGTACTTC.

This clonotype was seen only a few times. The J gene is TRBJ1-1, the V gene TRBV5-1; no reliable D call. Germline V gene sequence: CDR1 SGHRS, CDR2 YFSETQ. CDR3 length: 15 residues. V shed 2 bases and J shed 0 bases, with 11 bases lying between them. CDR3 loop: CASSLELTVNTEAFF. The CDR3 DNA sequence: TGCGCCAGCAGCTTAGAATTGACGGTGAACACTGAAGCTTTCTTT.

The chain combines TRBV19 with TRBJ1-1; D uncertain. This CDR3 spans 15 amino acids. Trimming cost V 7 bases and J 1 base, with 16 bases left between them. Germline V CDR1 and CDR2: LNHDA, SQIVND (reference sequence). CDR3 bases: TGTGCCAGTACCGGGTTCTCTCAGACGAACACTGAAGCTTTCTTT. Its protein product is CASTGFSQTNTEAFF.

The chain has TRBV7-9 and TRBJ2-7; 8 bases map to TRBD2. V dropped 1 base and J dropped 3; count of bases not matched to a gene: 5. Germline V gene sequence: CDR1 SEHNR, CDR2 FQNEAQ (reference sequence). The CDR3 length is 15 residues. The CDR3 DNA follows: TGTGCCAGCAGCTTAGAGCGGGAGTCCAGCTACGAGCAGTACTTC. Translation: CASSLERESSYEQYF.

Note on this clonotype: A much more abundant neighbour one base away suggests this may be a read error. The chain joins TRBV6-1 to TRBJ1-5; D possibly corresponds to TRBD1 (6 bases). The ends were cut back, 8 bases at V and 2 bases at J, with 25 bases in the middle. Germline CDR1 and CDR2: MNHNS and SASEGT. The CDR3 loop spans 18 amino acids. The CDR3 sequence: CASCSGTLSDLGNQPQHF. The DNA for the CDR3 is TGTGCCAGCTGCTCCGGGACACTAAGTGACTTGGGCAATCAGCCCCAGCATTTT.

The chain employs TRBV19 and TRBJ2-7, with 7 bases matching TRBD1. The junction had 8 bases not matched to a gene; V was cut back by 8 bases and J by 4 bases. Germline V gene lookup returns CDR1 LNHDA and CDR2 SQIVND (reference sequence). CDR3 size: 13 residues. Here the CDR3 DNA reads TGTGCCAGTTCCATTGGGACAGAATACGAGCAGTACTTC. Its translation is CASSIGTEYEQYF.